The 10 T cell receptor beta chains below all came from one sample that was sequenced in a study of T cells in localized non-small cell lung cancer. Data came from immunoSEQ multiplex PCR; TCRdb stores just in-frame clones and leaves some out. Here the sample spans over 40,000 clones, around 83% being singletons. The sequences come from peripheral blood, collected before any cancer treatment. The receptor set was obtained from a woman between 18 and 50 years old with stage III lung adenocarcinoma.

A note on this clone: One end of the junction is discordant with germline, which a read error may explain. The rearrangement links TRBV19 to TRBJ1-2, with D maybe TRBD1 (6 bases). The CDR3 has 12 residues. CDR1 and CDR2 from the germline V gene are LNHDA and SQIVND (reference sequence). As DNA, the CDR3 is TGTGCCACCGACCCCGGGACACCAAACCTTCATTTC. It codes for CATDPGTPNLHF.

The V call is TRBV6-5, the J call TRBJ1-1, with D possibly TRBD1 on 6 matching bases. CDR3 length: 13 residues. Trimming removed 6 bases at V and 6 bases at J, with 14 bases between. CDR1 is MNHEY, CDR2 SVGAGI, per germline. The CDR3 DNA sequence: TGTGCCAGCAGCACGACAGGCAGCGCTGAAGCTTTCTTT. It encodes CASSTTGSAEAFF.

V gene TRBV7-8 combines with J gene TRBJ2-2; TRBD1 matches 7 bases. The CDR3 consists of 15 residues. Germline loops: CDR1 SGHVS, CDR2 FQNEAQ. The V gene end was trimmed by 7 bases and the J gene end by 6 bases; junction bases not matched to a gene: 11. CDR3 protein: CASNLGGFMAGELFF. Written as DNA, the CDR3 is TGTGCCAGCAACCTAGGGGGCTTTATGGCCGGGGAGCTGTTTTTT. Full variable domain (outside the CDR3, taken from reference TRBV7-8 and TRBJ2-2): GAGVSQSPRYKVAKRGQDVALRCDPISGHVSLFWYQQALGQGPEFLTYFQNEAQLDKSGLPSDRFFAERPEGSVSTLKIQRTQQEDSAVYLCASNLGGFMAGELFFGEGSRLTVL.

CDR3 in amino acids: CASTRQGNYNEQFF. The CDR3 DNA reads TGTGCCAGCACCCGACAGGGAAATTACAATGAGCAGTTCTTC. The chain employs TRBV13 and TRBJ2-1; 7 bases agree with TRBD1. The CDR3 contains 14 residues. Per the germline V gene, CDR1 is PRHDT and CDR2 is FYEKMQ (reference sequence). V was pared by 7 bases and J by 4 bases, with 7 bases of the junction left unmatched.

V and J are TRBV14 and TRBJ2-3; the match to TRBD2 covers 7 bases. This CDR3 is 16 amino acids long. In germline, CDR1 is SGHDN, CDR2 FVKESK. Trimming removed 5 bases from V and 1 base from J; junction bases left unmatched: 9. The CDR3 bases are TGTGCCAGCAGCTCAAGGGTCACTAGCGGCACAGATACGCAGTATTTT. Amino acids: CASSSRVTSGTDTQYF.

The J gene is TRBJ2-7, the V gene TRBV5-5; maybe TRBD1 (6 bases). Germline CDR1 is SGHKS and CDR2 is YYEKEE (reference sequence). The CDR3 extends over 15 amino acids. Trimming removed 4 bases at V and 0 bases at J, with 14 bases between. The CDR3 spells CASSGLRTASYEQYF. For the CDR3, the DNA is TGTGCCAGCAGCGGCCTTAGGACAGCCTCCTACGAGCAGTACTTC. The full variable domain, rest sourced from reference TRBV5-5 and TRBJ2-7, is DAGVTQSPTHLIKTRGQQVTLRCSPISGHKSVSWYQQVLGQGPQFIFQYYEKEERGRGNFPDRFSARQFPNYSSELNVNALLLGDSALYLCASSGLRTASYEQYFGPGTRLTVT.

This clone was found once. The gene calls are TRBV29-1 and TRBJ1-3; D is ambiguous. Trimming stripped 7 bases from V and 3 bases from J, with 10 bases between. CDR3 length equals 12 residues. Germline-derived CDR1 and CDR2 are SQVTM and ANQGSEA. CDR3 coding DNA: TGCAGCGCAAGTTCGGATGGAAACACCATATATTTT. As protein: CSASSDGNTIYF. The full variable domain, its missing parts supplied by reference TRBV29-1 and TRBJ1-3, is SAVISQKPSRDICQRGTSLTIQCQVDSQVTMMFWYRQQPGQSLTLIATANQGSEATYESGFVIDKFPISRPNLTFSTLTVSNMSPEDSSIYLCSASSDGNTIYFGEGSWLTVV.

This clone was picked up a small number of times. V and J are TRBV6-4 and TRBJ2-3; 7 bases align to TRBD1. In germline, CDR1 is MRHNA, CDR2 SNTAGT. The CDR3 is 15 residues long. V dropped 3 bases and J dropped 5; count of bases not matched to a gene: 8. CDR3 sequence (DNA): TGTGCCAGCAGTGAAGGAGCGGCAGGGGGAGATACGCAGTATTTT. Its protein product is CASSEGAAGGDTQYF.

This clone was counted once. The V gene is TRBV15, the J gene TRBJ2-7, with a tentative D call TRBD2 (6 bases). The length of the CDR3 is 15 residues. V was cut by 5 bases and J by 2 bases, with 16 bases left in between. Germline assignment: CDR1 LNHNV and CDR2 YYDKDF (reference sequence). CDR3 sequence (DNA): TGTGCCACCAGCTCCCGGGGGAACGGGGCCTACGAGCAGTACTTC. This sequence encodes CATSSRGNGAYEQYF.

CDR3 in DNA: TGTGCCAGCTCACCGGGACAGGGGGCGGACTACGAGCAGTACTTC. Encoded protein: CASSPGQGADYEQYF. The chain is built from TRBV18 and TRBJ2-7, with 12 nucleotides matching TRBD1. The trim removed 3 bases at V and 3 bases at J, leaving 3 bases unmatched. Germline V gives CDR1 KGHSH, CDR2 LQKENI. The CDR3 is made up of 15 amino acids.